This entry concerns a single TCR beta chain. The data are from a study of CD8 T cells in Susac syndrome. CD8+ and CD4+ T cells circulating in blood were sequenced for TCR beta. After extraction with the RNeasy kit, 0.5 to 1 ug of the RNA was reverse transcribed using random hexamers. The method of amplification for TCR beta CDR3 was immunoSEQ multiplex PCR, covering 54 Vbeta and 13 Jbeta. TCRdb re-called the immunoSEQ multiplex PCR reads through MiXCR, storing one row per CDR3 protein. The data hold 150,000 to 200,000 distinct CDR3 sequences, with about 94% observed a single time. V lost 2 bases to trimming and J lost 2 bases; unmatched junction nucleotides: 5. This CDR3 has 15 amino acids. The germline CDR1 and CDR2 sequences are SGHRS and YFSETQ.

The chain couples TRBV5-1 to TRBJ2-5; 8 bases agree with TRBD1. Sequencing was carried out using CD4+ T cells from PBMCs. The receptor comes from a human donor in good health. As DNA, the CDR3 is TGCGCCAGCAGCTTAGTTACAGGGGGTCAAGAGACCCAGTACTTC. Translating it yields CASSLVTGGQETQYF.